This T cell receptor beta chain appears in the sequencing data of a study of T cells after yellow fever vaccination. Study overall: Where fractions had low cell numbers, libraries were prepared from them with the SMART-Seq v4 Ultra Low Input RNA kit.

TCRdb processed the 5' RACE reads anew with MiXCR; each CDR3 protein has one entry. The sample comprises 250,000 or so distinct CDR3 sequences, 6.5% to 7.5% of which are singletons, and more than 1% rests with the top ten. This CDR3 contains 20 residues. The germline gives CDR1 LGHNT, CDR2 FRNRAP. Trimming removed 0 bases at V and 2 bases at J, with 23 bases between. Study results and limitations: Detected again after the booster were most primary-vaccination clones, at nearly 97% CD4 and 80% to 90% CD8.

This clonotype occurred many times. Its target is unknown. Here the sequenced sample was CD4+ T cells sorted from PBMCs, taken on the day of the yellow fever booster vaccination. The V and J genes are TRBV12-5 and TRBJ2-1; weak D call: TRBD2 (6 bases). This clonotype was obtained from a man aged 30-40 years who received the YFV17D yellow fever vaccine. The CDR3 region has the DNA TGTGCTAGTGGTTTGGTACGTAGCGGTGAGGGACTGCGACCCTACAATGAGCAGTTCTTC. Translated, it gives CASGLVRSGEGLRPYNEQFF.